This passage covers 14 T cell receptor beta chains from one sample sequenced in a study of cytomegalovirus exposure and HLA in healthy donors. PCR used 60 Vbeta primers and 13 Jbeta primers. Generated by immunoSEQ multiplex PCR, the TCRdb table keeps only in-frame clones and is missing some. Of approximately 130,000 clones listed, roughly four fifths are singletons. The sequenced sample consisted of PBMCs. These receptors were collected from a man aged 25 to 40 in good health and CMV-seronegative.

This clone appeared a few times. CDR3 in amino acids: CASSPRLHEQYF. CDR3 nucleotides: TGTGCCAGCAGTCCCCGGTTACACGAGCAGTACTTC. This chain joins TRBV28 and TRBJ2-7; D not resolved. CDR3 size: 12 residues. V shed 5 bases and J shed 5 bases, with 10 bases lying between them. Per germline, CDR1 MDHEN and CDR2 SYDVKM.

This clone has a handful of counts. This chain uses TRBV29-1 with TRBJ2-2; 7 nucleotides align to TRBD2. The germline CDR1 and CDR2 sequences are SQVTM and ANQGSEA. The CDR3 spans 15 residues. The ends lost 7 bases at V and 4 bases at J; junction bases unmatched: 12. CDR3 sequence: CSASGVTLGTGELFF. CDR3 bases: TGCAGCGCCAGCGGGGTTACTTTGGGCACCGGGGAGCTGTTTTTT.

The chain links TRBV5-1 to TRBJ2-5, with TRBD2 as a possible D gene (6 bases). The DNA end favors TRBJ2-7, so the J call may be wrong. The length of the CDR3 is 12 residues. Germline V gene lookup returns CDR1 SGHRS and CDR2 YFSETQ. DNA of the CDR3: TGCGCCAGCAGCTTGCCGGGGGTCGAGCAGTACTTC. It codes for CASSLPGVEQYF.

The rearrangement links TRBV7-9 to TRBJ1-2; D is unresolved. The V gene's germline CDR1 is SEHNR and CDR2 FQNEAQ (reference sequence). The V and J ends lost 1 base and 4 bases respectively, with 7 bases between them. This CDR3 contains 13 residues. The CDR3 nucleotides read TGTGCCAGCAGCTTAGTGGGAGGCTATGGCTACACCTTC. It translates to CASSLVGGYGYTF.

This clone was recorded a few times. The chain uses TRBV5-6 and TRBJ1-2; weak D call: TRBD1 (6 bases). There are 16 residues in the CDR3. With 4 bases removed from V and 4 bases from J, the gap between germline ends came to 20 bases. Germline V gives CDR1 SGHDT, CDR2 YYEEEE. Here the CDR3 DNA reads TGTGCCAGCAGCCTCGACCCAGGGGCCGTGGGCTATGGCTACACCTTC. This encodes CASSLDPGAVGYGYTF.

This clone was seen a handful of times. V gene TRBV1 combines with J gene TRBJ2-1; TRBD2 is taken as the D call from the table, unchecked against the DNA. TRBV1 has pseudogene status. CDR3 length equals 18 residues. CDR3 DNA sequence: TGCACCAGCAGGACTAGCGGGAGGGGAAATCGTTACTACAATGAGCAGTTCTTC. Translated: CTSRTSGRGNRYYNEQFF.

DNA of the CDR3: TGTGCCAGCAGCCTCCGAAGCGGGAGTAGGTACGAGCAGTACTTC. Protein sequence: CASSLRSGSRYEQYF. The chain combines TRBV14 with TRBJ2-7, with 8 bases identical to TRBD2. CDR1 and CDR2 (germline): SGHDN, FVKESK. Trimming at V came to 4 bases and at J to 4 bases, leaving 9 bases not matched to a gene. This CDR3 has 15 amino acids.

This clone was counted many times. The V and J genes are TRBV2 and TRBJ2-1; possible D gene TRBD2, 5 bases. CDR3 size: 12 residues. Between the trimmed V and J ends, which lost 7 bases and 6 bases, there was a span of 10 bases. Germline CDR1 reads SNHLY; CDR2 reads FYNNEI. CDR3 loop: CASTRDLNEQFF. In DNA form, the CDR3 reads TGTGCCAGCACACGGGATCTCAATGAGCAGTTCTTC. The complete variable domain, with remaining parts taken from reference TRBV2 and TRBJ2-1, reads EPEVTQTPSHQVTQMGQEVILRCVPISNHLYFYWYRQILGQKVEFLVSFYNNEISEKSEIFDDQFSVERPDGSNFTLKIRSTKLEDSAMYFCASTRDLNEQFFGPGTRLTVL.

The rearrangement joins TRBV5-1 to TRBJ2-3; TRBD2 agrees at 11 bases. This CDR3 contains 17 residues. The ends lost 0 bases at V and 1 base at J; junction bases unmatched: 4. Germline V gene lookup returns CDR1 SGHRS and CDR2 YFSETQ. The CDR3 here is CASSLELAGGGTDTQYF. CDR3 bases: TGCGCCAGCAGCTTGGAGCTAGCGGGAGGCGGCACAGATACGCAGTATTTT.

The chain has TRBV6-1 and TRBJ2-2, with D hard to call. Trimming stripped 2 bases from V and 4 bases from J, with 11 bases between. Germline V gives CDR1 MNHNS, CDR2 SASEGT. The CDR3 spans 15 residues. In nucleotides, the CDR3 is TGTGCCAGCAGTGAATTGGGCCCCGGCACCGGGGAGCTGTTTTTT. This codes for CASSELGPGTGELFF.

The chain carries TRBV4-3 and TRBJ2-3; 10 bases are a match to TRBD2. Looked up from germline, CDR1 is LGHNA and CDR2 is YSLEER. The junction had 2 bases not matched to a gene; V was cut back by 1 base and J by 1 base. The CDR3 has 16 residues. The DNA of the CDR3 is TGCGCCAGCAGCCAAGGAGGACTAGCGGGCACAGATACGCAGTATTTT. Translating it yields CASSQGGLAGTDTQYF.

This chain links TRBV7-2 with TRBJ1-2, with D possibly being TRBD1 (5 bases). Germline V gene sequence: CDR1 SGHTA, CDR2 FQGNSA. The CDR3 length is 14 residues. Between the trimmed V and J ends, which lost 5 bases and 3 bases, there was a span of 13 bases. The CDR3 is CASSQRTGDYGYTF. CDR3 DNA: TGTGCCAGCAGCCAAAGAACAGGTGACTATGGCTACACCTTC.

V usage is TRBV2 and J usage is TRBJ1-1, with D maybe TRBD1 (6 bases). This CDR3 is built from 15 residues. Trimming cost V 1 base and J 0 bases, with 9 bases left between them. The germline V gene encodes CDR1 SNHLY and CDR2 FYNNEI. The CDR3 is CASSEGTGLNTEAFF. The DNA of the CDR3 is TGTGCCAGCAGTGAAGGAACAGGGCTGAACACTGAAGCTTTCTTT. The full variable domain, rest sourced from reference TRBV2 and TRBJ1-1, is EPEVTQTPSHQVTQMGQEVILRCVPISNHLYFYWYRQILGQKVEFLVSFYNNEISEKSEIFDDQFSVERPDGSNFTLKIRSTKLEDSAMYFCASSEGTGLNTEAFFGQGTRLTVV.

This chain connects TRBV7-2 to TRBJ1-1, with a weak D call TRBD1 (6 bases). CDR1 and CDR2 from the germline V gene are SGHTA and FQGNSA. V was shortened by 3 bases and J by 3 bases, with 11 bases between the two germline ends. This CDR3 has 14 amino acids. CDR3 loop: CASSFRGGYTEAFF. In nucleotides, the CDR3 is TGTGCCAGCAGCTTCAGGGGTGGGTACACTGAAGCTTTCTTT.